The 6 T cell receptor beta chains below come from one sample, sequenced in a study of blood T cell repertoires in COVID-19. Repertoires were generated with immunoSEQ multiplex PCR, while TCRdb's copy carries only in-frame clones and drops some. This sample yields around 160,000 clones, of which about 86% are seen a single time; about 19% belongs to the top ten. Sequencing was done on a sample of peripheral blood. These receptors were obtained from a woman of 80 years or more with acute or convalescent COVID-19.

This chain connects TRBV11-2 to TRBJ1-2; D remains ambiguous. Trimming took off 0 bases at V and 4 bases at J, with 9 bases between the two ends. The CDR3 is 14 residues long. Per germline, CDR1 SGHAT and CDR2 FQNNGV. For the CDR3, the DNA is TGTGCCAGCAGCTTAGATACAAAATCCTATGGCTACACCTTC. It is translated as CASSLDTKSYGYTF. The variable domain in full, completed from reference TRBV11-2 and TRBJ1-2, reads EAGVAQSPRYKIIEKRQSVAFWCNPISGHATLYWYQQILGQGPKLLIQFQNNGVVDDSQLPKDRFSAERLKGVDSTLKIQPAKLEDSAVYLCASSLDTKSYGYTFGSGTRLTVV.

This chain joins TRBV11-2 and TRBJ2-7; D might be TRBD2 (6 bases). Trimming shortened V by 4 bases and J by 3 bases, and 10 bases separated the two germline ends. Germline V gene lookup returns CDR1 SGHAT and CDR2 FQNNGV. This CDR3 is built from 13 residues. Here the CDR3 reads CASSWGVNYEQYF. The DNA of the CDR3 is TGTGCCAGCAGCTGGGGGGTTAACTACGAGCAGTACTTC.

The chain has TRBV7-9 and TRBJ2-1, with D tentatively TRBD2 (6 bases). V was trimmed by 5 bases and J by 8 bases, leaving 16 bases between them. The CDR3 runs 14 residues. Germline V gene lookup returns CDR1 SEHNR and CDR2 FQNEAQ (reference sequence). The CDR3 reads CASSPPGLRYEQFF. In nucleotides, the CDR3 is TGTGCCAGCAGCCCACCGGGACTTCGATATGAGCAGTTCTTC.

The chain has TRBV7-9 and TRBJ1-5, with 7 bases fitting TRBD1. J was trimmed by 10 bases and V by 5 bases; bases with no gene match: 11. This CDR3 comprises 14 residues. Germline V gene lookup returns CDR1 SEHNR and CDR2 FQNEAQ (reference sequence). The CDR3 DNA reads TGTGCCAGCAGCCAGGGACAGTTAATCAGCCCCCAGCATTTT. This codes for CASSQGQLISPQHF.

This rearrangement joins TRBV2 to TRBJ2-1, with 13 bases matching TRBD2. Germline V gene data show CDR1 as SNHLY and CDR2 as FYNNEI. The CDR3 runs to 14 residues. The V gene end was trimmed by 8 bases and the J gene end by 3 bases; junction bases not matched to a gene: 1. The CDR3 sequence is CASGTSGVYNEQFF. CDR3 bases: TGTGCCAGCGGGACTAGCGGGGTCTACAATGAGCAGTTCTTC. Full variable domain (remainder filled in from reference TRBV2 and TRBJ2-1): EPEVTQTPSHQVTQMGQEVILRCVPISNHLYFYWYRQILGQKVEFLVSFYNNEISEKSEIFDDQFSVERPDGSNFTLKIRSTKLEDSAMYFCASGTSGVYNEQFFGPGTRLTVL.

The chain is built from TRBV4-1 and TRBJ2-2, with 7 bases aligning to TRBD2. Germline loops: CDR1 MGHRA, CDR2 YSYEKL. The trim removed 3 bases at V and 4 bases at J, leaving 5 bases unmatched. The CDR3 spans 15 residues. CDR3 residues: CASSHPTSLTGELFF. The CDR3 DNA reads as TGCGCCAGCAGCCACCCGACTAGCCTCACCGGGGAGCTGTTTTTT.